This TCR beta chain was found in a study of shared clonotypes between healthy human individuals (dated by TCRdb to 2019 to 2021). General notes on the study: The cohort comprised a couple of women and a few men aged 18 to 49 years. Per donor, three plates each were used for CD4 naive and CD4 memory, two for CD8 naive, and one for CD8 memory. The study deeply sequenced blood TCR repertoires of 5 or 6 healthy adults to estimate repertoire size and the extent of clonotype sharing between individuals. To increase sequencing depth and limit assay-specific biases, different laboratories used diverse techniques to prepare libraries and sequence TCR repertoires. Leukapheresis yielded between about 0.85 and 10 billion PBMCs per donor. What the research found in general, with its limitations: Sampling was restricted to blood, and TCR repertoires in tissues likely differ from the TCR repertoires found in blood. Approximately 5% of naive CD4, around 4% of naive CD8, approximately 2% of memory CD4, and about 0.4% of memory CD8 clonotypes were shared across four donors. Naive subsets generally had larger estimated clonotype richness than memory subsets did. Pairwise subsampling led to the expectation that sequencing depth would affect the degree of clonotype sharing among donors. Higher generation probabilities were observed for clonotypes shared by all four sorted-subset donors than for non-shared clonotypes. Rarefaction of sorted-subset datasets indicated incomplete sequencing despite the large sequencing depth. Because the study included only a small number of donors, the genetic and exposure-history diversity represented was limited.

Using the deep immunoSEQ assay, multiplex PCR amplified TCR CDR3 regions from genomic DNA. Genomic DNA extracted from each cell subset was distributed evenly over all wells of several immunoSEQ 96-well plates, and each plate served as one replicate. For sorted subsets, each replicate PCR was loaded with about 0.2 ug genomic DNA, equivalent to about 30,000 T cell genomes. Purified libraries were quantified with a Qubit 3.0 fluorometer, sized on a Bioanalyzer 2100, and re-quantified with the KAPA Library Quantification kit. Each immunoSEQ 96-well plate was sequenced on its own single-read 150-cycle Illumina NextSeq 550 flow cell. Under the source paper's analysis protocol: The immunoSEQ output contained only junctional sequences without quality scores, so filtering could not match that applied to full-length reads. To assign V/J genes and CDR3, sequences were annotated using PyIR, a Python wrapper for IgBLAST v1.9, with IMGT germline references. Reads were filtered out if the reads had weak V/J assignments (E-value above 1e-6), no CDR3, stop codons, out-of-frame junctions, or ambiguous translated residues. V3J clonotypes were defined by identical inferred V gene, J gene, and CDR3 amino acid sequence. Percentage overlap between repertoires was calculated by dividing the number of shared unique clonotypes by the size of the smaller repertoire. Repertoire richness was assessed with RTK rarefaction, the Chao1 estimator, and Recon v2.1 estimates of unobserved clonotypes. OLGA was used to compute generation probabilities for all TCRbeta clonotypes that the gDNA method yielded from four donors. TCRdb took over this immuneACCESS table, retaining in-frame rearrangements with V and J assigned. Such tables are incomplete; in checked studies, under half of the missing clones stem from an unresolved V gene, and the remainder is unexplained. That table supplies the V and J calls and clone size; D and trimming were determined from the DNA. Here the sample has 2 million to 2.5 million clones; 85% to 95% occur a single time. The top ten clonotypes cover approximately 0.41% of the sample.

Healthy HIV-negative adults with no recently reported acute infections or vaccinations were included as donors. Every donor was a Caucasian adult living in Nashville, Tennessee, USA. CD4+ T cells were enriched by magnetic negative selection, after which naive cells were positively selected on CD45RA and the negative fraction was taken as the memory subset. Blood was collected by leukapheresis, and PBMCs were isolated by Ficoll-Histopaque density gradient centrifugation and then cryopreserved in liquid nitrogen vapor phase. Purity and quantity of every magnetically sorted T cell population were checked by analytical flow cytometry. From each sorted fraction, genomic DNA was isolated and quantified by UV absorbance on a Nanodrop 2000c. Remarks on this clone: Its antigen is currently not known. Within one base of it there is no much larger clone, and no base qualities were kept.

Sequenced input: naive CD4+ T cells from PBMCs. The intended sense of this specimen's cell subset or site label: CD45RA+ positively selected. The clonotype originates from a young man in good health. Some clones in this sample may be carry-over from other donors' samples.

In nucleotides, the sequence is TGTGCCAGCAGCTTAGCAGCGGGGTCCGGGCCCCAGCATTTT. Its protein product is CASSLAAGSGPQHF. This receptor chain uses TRBV7-2 and TRBJ1-5, with no confident D gene call. The CDR3 goes from the cysteine to the phenylalanine over 14 residues. The sequence is cut down to CDR3 DNA, 42 bases in frame from base 1. From the germline V gene, CDR1 is SGHTA and CDR2 is FQGNSA. Trimming at the junction amounts to 0 bases on V and 9 bases on J, and the germline ends lie 12 bases apart. The variable domain in full, with residues beyond the CDR3 obtained from the reference TRBV7-2 and TRBJ1-5 genes, is GAGVSQSPSNKVTEKGKDVELRCDPISGHTALYWYRQSLGQGLEFLIYFQGNSAPDKSGLPSDRFSAERTGGSVSTLTIQRTQQEDSAVYLCASSLAAGSGPQHFGDGTRLSIL.